This T cell receptor beta chain was sequenced for a study of blood T cell repertoires in COVID-19. Study-level information: COVID-19 samples, acute and convalescent, were from the United States, Italy and Spain. The cDNA or gDNA used as material had been derived from T cells, B-cell-depleted T cells, or PBMCs.

The CDR3 totals 15 residues. Germline assignment: CDR1 MDHEN and CDR2 SYDVKM. Trimming removed 9 bases at V and 8 bases at J, with 25 bases between. Source study methods: Reference gene primer amplification in the assay estimated nucleated cell counts. The method was immunoSEQ multiplex PCR; TCRdb's version includes in-frame clones alone and lacks a portion of them. The D gene and trimming were derived from the DNA, and the V and J assignments and clone size from that table. The sample holds about 120,000 clones, less than 90% seen once. The chain uses TRBV28 and TRBJ1-2; D uncertain. This sequence was found in an elderly man with active or convalescent COVID-19. What was sequenced was peripheral blood. The chain's CDR3 is CASYGQIDDSGGYTF. The CDR3 nucleotides are TGTGCCAGTTACGGGCAAATAGATGACTCGGGAGGCTACACCTTC.